The 27 T cell receptor beta chains given below trace back to one sample, sequenced in a study of RUNX1 and TCR beta rearrangement in T-cell leukemia. Both DJ and VDJ rearrangements of TCR beta were amplicon sequenced. MiXCR, applied by TCRdb to the PCR reads, yields one record per CDR3 protein. The sample has 260 or so distinct CDR3 sequences; 25% to 35% are singletons. The material sequenced was blood. These receptors came from a male donor with T-cell acute lymphoblastic leukemia.

Concerning this clonotype: This CDR3 fails to terminate in the conserved phenylalanine or tryptophan, so it likely reflects a read error. The chain employs TRBV19 and TRBJ1-1; D gene ambiguous. The CDR3 has 14 residues. The germline V gene encodes CDR1 LNHDA and CDR2 SQIVND (reference sequence). CDR3 in amino acids: CTSSKRQTNTEAFL. CDR3 DNA sequence: TGTACCAGTAGTAAACGCCAGACGAACACTGAAGCTTTCCTT.

This clonotype was counted a few times. V gene TRBV7-2 combines with J gene TRBJ1-2, with D unresolved. This CDR3 comprises 14 residues. V dropped 6 bases and J dropped 4 bases, with 15 bases sitting between them. Per germline, CDR1 SGHTA and CDR2 FQGNSA. The CDR3 reads CASSRTGEAYGYTF. CDR3 sequence (DNA): TGTGCCAGCAGTCGTACCGGGGAAGCCTATGGCTACACCTTC.

The chain couples TRBV6-1 to TRBJ2-7; the D gene could be TRBD1 or TRBD2 (6 bases each). The V end lost 6 bases, the J end lost 6 bases, and 18 bases lay between the germline ends. There are 14 residues in the CDR3. Germline CDR1 MNHNS, CDR2 SASEGT. CDR3 sequence reads: CASRNYGGAGEQYF. The CDR3 region has the DNA TGTGCCAGCAGGAATTACGGGGGCGCGGGCGAGCAGTACTTC.

This clonotype is labeled as large. The rearrangement uses TRBV5-4 and TRBJ1-6; 7 bases map to TRBD1. CDR3 length: 15 residues. From germline, CDR1 is SGHNT and CDR2 YYREEE (reference sequence). Unmatched junction bases numbered 11, after V lost 4 bases and J lost 10 bases. The CDR3 DNA reads TGTGCCAGCAGCACCGCCGGGACAGCGGGATCACCCCTCCACTTT. Translating gives CASSTAGTAGSPLHF.

This clonotype is classed as hyperexpanded. The V call is TRBV19, the J call TRBJ1-1, with D unclear. CDR3 length: 14 residues. CDR1 is LNHDA, CDR2 SQIVND, per germline (reference sequence). Trimming pared 4 bases from V and 6 bases from J, leaving 15 bases between. The CDR3 sequence is CASSTPPEWAEAFF. The CDR3 DNA follows: TGTGCCAGTAGTACCCCGCCTGAATGGGCTGAAGCTTTCTTT.

By share, this clonotype ranks as medium-sized (0.01 to 0.1%). The chain combines TRBV14 with TRBJ1-2; 7 positions match TRBD1. This CDR3 spans 16 amino acids. Trimming at V came to 4 bases and at J to 2 bases, leaving 10 bases not matched to a gene. Germline assignment: CDR1 SGHDN and CDR2 FVKESK. CDR3: CASSLTGAARNYGYTF. The CDR3 nucleotides read TGTGCCAGCAGCCTCACAGGGGCCGCCCGAAACTATGGCTACACCTTC.

In nucleotides, the CDR3 is TGTGCCAGCAGCTTAATCAGCTCTAGCACAGATACGCAGTATTTT. Residues: CASSLISSSTDTQYF. The chain is built from TRBV7-6 and TRBJ2-3; D remains unclear. In germline, CDR1 is SGHVS, CDR2 FNYEAQ. V was pared by 2 bases and J by 0 bases, with 9 bases between. The CDR3 runs to 15 residues.

The chain recombines TRBV5-1 with TRBJ1-4, with TRBD1 identical over 7 bases. The germline CDR1 and CDR2 sequences are SGHRS and YFSETQ. The V segment lost 4 bases and the J segment 7 bases; nucleotides outside the gene matches: 13. The CDR3 is 16 amino acids. In nucleotides, the CDR3 is TGCGCCAGCAGCGTACGACAGGGACGACTAGGTGAAAAACTGTTTTTT. Its protein is CASSVRQGRLGEKLFF.

In its sample, this clonotype ranks as large. The V gene is TRBV12-3 or TRBV12-4, the J gene TRBJ1-3, with a weak D call TRBD1 (6 bases). Trimming took 3 bases from V and 0 from J, leaving 9 bases between them. CDR3 length equals 15 residues. For the CDR3, the DNA is TGTGCCAGCAGTTTGGGGGGCGCCTCTGGAAACACCATATATTTT. Amino acid sequence: CASSLGGASGNTIYF.

This chain links TRBV20-1 with TRBJ2-3, with D possibly TRBD2 on 6 matching bases. Trimming took off 6 bases at V and 0 bases at J, with 16 bases between the two ends. From germline, CDR1 is DFQATT and CDR2 SNEGSKA (reference sequence). The CDR3 is made up of 15 amino acids. The CDR3 DNA is TGCAGTGCCAGCCAGTATAGCGGTAGCACAGATACGCAGTATTTT. The encoded protein is CSASQYSGSTDTQYF.

This clonotype is categorized as medium-sized. J is TRBJ1-2 and V is TRBV5-4; no firm D call. Germline CDR1 SGHNT, CDR2 YYREEE (reference sequence). The CDR3 runs 16 residues. Between the trimmed V and J ends, which lost 1 base and 6 bases, there was a span of 19 bases. CDR3 bases: TGTGCCAGCAGCTTGCCCGGAAGGGCTCAGATGGATGGCTACACCTTC. It encodes CASSLPGRAQMDGYTF.

The gene calls are TRBV5-6 and TRBJ1-1; D is possibly TRBD1 (5 bases). The CDR3 length is 17 residues. The germline gives CDR1 SGHDT, CDR2 YYEEEE. Trimming took off 3 bases at V and 0 bases at J, with 18 bases between the two ends. In DNA, the CDR3 is TGTGCCAGCAGCTGGACCGGGGGGGGTATCATGAACACTGAAGCTTTCTTT. Translating it yields CASSWTGGGIMNTEAFF.

The table lists this clonotype with a few counts. The chain couples TRBV9 to TRBJ1-1; TRBD1 matches 7 bases. CDR1 SGDLS and CDR2 YYNGEE come from the germline V gene. The CDR3 is 14 amino acids. With V trimmed by 3 bases and J by 7 bases, 9 bases remained unmatched. CDR3 sequence: CASSGRDSRVEAFF. CDR3 DNA: TGTGCCAGCAGCGGCCGGGACAGCCGAGTTGAAGCTTTCTTT.

This clonotype was detected only a few times. The chain links TRBV21-1 to TRBJ2-7; the tabulated D call, TRBD1, remains unverified against the DNA. TRBV21-1 is labeled a pseudogene. This CDR3 contains 20 residues. The CDR3 region is CASSSRDRLSIPPAAYEQYF. In DNA, the CDR3 is TGTGCCAGCAGCAGCCGGGACAGGCTCTCTATTCCCCCGGCCGCCTACGAGCAGTACTTC.

In its sample, this clonotype ranks as large. The CDR3 protein is CASSQDWSREIYGYTF. The CDR3 nucleotides read TGTGCCAGCAGCCAAGATTGGTCCAGGGAAATCTATGGCTACACCTTC. V usage is TRBV4-2 and J usage is TRBJ1-2; TRBD1 is a possible D gene (5 bases). Germline CDR1 reads LGHNA; CDR2 reads YNFKEQ. This CDR3 contains 16 residues. Trimming removed 0 bases from V and 4 bases from J, with 15 bases in between.

This clonotype was seen only a few times. This sequence joins TRBV27 and TRBJ2-7; maybe TRBD1 (5 bases). V was trimmed by 3 bases and J by 0 bases, leaving 9 bases between them. The germline CDR1 and CDR2 sequences are MNHEY and SMNVEV (reference sequence). The length of the CDR3 is 14 residues. As DNA, the CDR3 is TGTGCCAGCAGTTTTACAGGAAACTCCTACGAGCAGTACTTC. Its translation is CASSFTGNSYEQYF.

In its sample, this clonotype ranks as large. The rearrangement links TRBV12-3 or TRBV12-4 to TRBJ2-3, with D possibly being TRBD2 (5 bases). CDR3 size: 15 residues. V was shortened by 5 bases and J by 6 bases, with 18 bases between the two germline ends. The CDR3 loop is CASSRRPGKLDTQYF. The CDR3 DNA is TGTGCCAGCAGTCGCCGCCCCGGGAAGTTGGATACGCAGTATTTT.

The chain has TRBV20-1 and TRBJ1-1, with a weak D call TRBD1 (6 bases). This CDR3 is built from 13 residues. The germline V gene has CDR1 DFQATT and CDR2 SNEGSKA (reference sequence). Trimming took off 6 bases at V and 3 bases at J, with 14 bases between the two ends. As DNA, the CDR3 is TGCAGTGCCAGCAGGGGACGATACACTGAAGCTTTCTTT. Protein sequence: CSASRGRYTEAFF.

The rearrangement joins TRBV11-2 to TRBJ2-7, with a weak D call TRBD2 (7 bases). Germline lookup yields CDR1 SGHAT and CDR2 FQNNGV. The CDR3 contains 14 residues. Trimming shortened V by 5 bases and J by 4 bases, and 15 bases separated the two germline ends. This chain's CDR3 is CASSPQRGHYEQYV. CDR3 coding DNA: TGTGCCAGCAGCCCCCAGCGGGGACATTACGAGCAGTACGTC.

This clonotype is medium-sized within its sample. The chain joins TRBV6-1 to TRBJ1-4, with D uncertain. Germline CDR1 and CDR2: MNHNS and SASEGT. This CDR3 contains 15 residues. Trimming took off 6 bases at V and 4 bases at J, with 15 bases between the two ends. CDR3 nucleotide sequence: TGTGCCAGCAGCTCTCAGGACGGCGGTAATGAAAAACTGTTTTTT. Encoded protein: CASSSQDGGNEKLFF.

This clonotype qualifies as large (0.1 to 1%). V is TRBV20-1 and J is TRBJ1-2; the D is unclear. This CDR3 region has 15 residues. CDR1 and CDR2 (germline): DFQATT, SNEGSKA (reference sequence). Trimming took 0 bases from V and 1 from J, leaving 12 bases between them. This CDR3 reads CSAREEGLDNYGYTF. Written as DNA, the CDR3 is TGCAGTGCTAGAGAGGAGGGATTAGATAACTATGGCTACACCTTC.

By proportion, this clonotype is hyperexpanded. This sequence joins TRBV20-1 and TRBJ1-5; D not certain. V lost 3 bases, J lost 6 bases, and 9 bases lay in between. In germline, CDR1 is DFQATT, CDR2 SNEGSKA (reference sequence). The CDR3 runs 12 residues. CDR3 in DNA: TGCAGTGCTAGTCGGGGAGGTCAGCCCCAGCATTTT. It translates to CSASRGGQPQHF.

Judged by abundance, this clonotype is hyperexpanded. Here the CDR3 DNA reads TGTGCCAGCAGTTCGGAAAAACTGTTTTTT. Protein: CASSSEKLFF. V and J are TRBV12-3 or TRBV12-4 and TRBJ1-4; D is uncertain. This CDR3 comprises 10 residues. Trimming took off 4 bases at V and 8 bases at J, with 2 bases between the two ends.

This clonotype counts as medium-sized. This sequence joins TRBV4-3 and TRBJ1-2, with D tentatively TRBD1 (5 bases). Germline V gene lookup returns CDR1 LGHNA and CDR2 YSLEER. This CDR3 has 16 amino acids. The V and J ends lost 1 base and 0 bases respectively, with 12 bases between them. The CDR3 sequence: CASSQATGFTNYGYTF. In nucleotides, the CDR3 is TGCGCCAGCAGCCAAGCCACAGGCTTTACTAACTATGGCTACACCTTC.

By share, this clonotype ranks as large. The chain has TRBV5-8 and TRBJ2-7, with TRBD2 identical over 12 bases. Germline V gene data show CDR1 as SGHTS and CDR2 as YDEGEE. V gave up 4 bases and J gave up 4 bases; unmatched junction bases: 6. The CDR3 has 15 amino acids. The CDR3, as DNA: TGTGCCAGCAGCCAGAGGACTAGCGGGGTATACGAGCAGTACTTC. This codes for CASSQRTSGVYEQYF. Together with reference TRBV5-8 and TRBJ2-7, the CDR3 gives the full variable domain: EAGVTQSPTHLIKTRGQQATLRCSPISGHTSVYWYQQALGLGLQFLLWYDEGEERNRGNFPPRFSGRQFPNYSSELNVNALELEDSALYLCASSQRTSGVYEQYFGPGTRLTVT.

This chain links TRBV6-5 with TRBJ1-1; TRBD1 agrees at 7 bases. Germline V gene data show CDR1 as MNHEY and CDR2 as SVGAGI. This CDR3 region has 16 residues. Germline trimming cut 2 bases from V and 0 bases from J; bases unmatched to any gene: 6. The CDR3 here is CASSYNGQVLNTEAFF. For the CDR3, the DNA is TGTGCCAGCAGTTACAATGGACAGGTGTTGAACACTGAAGCTTTCTTT.

In this sample, this clonotype is large (0.1 to 1%). The chain carries TRBV30 and TRBJ1-1; D is undetermined. The length of the CDR3 is 11 residues. The germline V gene has CDR1 GTSNPN and CDR2 SVGIG (reference sequence). Trimming pared 2 bases from V and 11 bases from J, leaving 12 bases between. CDR3 coding DNA: TGTGCCTGGAGTCGGGAAGGTTCTGCTTTCTTT. It is translated as CAWSREGSAFF.